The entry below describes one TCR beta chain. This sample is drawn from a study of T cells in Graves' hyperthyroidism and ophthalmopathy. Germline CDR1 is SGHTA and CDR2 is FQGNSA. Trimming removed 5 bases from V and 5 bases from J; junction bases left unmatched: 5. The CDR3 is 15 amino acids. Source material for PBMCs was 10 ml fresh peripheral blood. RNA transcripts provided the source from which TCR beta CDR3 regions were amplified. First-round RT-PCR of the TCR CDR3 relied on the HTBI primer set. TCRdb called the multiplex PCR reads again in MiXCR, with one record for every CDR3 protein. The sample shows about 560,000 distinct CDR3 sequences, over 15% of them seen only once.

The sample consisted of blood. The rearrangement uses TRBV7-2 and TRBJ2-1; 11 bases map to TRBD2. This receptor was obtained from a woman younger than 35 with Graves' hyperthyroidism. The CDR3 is CASSTWGLADNEQFF. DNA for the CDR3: TGTGCCAGCAGCACGTGGGGACTAGCGGACAATGAGCAGTTCTTC. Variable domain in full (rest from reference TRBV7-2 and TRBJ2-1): GAGVSQSPSNKVTEKGKDVELRCDPISGHTALYWYRQSLGQGLEFLIYFQGNSAPDKSGLPSDRFSAERTGGSVSTLTIQRTQQEDSAVYLCASSTWGLADNEQFFGPGTRLTVL.